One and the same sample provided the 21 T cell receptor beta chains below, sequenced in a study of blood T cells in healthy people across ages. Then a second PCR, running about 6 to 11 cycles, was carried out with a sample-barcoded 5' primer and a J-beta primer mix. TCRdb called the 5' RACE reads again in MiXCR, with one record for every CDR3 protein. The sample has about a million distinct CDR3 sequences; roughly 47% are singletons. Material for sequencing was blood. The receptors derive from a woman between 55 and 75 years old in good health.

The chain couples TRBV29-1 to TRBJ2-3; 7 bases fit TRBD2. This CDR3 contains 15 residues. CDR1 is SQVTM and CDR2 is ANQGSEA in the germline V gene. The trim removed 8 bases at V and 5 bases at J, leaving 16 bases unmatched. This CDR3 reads CSHWERGGAEDTQYF. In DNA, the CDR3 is TGCAGCCACTGGGAGAGGGGAGGGGCGGAAGATACGCAGTATTTT.

CDR3 in DNA: TGTGCCAGCAGCGTACAGGGGGTCCCCTACGAGCAGTACTTC. Protein sequence: CASSVQGVPYEQYF. J is TRBJ2-7 and V is TRBV11-3; 8 nucleotides line up with TRBD1. Germline values: CDR1 SGHNT, CDR2 YENEEA. This CDR3 has 14 amino acids. Trimming removed 5 bases from V and 2 bases from J; junction bases left unmatched: 5.

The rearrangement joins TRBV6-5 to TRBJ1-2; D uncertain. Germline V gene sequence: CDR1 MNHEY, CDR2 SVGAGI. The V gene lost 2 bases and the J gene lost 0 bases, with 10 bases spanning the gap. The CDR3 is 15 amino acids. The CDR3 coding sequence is TGTGCCAGCAGTTACGGCCCAATAGCTAACTATGGCTACACCTTC. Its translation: CASSYGPIANYGYTF.

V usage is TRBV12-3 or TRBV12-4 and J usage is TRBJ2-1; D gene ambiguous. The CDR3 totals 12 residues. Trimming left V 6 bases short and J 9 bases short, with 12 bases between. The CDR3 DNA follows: TGTGCCAGCAGCCGCAGCTTGGGTGAGCAGTTCTTC. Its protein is CASSRSLGEQFF.

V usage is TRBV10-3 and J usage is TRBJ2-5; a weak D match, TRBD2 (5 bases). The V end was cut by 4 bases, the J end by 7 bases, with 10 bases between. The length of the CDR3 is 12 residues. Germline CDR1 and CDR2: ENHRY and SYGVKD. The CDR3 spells CAISGAGGTQYF. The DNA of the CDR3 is TGTGCCATCAGTGGCGCGGGCGGGACCCAGTACTTC.

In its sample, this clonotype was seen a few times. This chain's CDR3 is CSARLAGEYEQFF. CDR3 sequence (DNA): TGCAGTGCTAGATTAGCGGGAGAGTATGAGCAGTTCTTC. The chain recombines TRBV20-1 with TRBJ2-1, with 9 bases matching TRBD2. Losses at the gene ends were 2 bases for V and 8 bases for J; bases not matched to a gene: 4. The CDR3 has 13 residues. Germline loops: CDR1 DFQATT, CDR2 SNEGSKA (reference sequence).

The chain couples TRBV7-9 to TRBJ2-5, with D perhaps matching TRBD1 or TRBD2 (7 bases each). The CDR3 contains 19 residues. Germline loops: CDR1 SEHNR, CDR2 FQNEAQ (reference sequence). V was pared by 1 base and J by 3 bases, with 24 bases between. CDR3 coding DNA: TGTGCCAGCAGCTTAGGAAGTTTTAGCAGGGGGGGACCCAAAGAGACCCAGTACTTC. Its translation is CASSLGSFSRGGPKETQYF.

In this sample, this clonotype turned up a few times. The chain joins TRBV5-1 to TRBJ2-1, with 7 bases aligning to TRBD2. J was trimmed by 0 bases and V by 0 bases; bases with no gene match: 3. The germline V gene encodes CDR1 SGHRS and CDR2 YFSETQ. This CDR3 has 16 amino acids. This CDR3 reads CASSLDGGSSYNEQFF. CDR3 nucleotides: TGCGCCAGCAGCTTGGATGGCGGGAGCTCCTACAATGAGCAGTTCTTC. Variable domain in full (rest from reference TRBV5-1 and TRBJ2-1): KAGVTQTPRYLIKTRGQQVTLSCSPISGHRSVSWYQQTPGQGLQFLFEYFSETQRNKGNFPGRFSGRQFSNSRSEMNVSTLELGDSALYLCASSLDGGSSYNEQFFGPGTRLTVL.

CDR3 nucleotides: TGCAGCGCCCGGACGGTGGAGTCATATGGCTACACCTTC. Translated: CSARTVESYGYTF. This chain links TRBV29-1 with TRBJ1-2; D is unclear. V dropped 7 bases and J dropped 5 bases, with 17 bases sitting between them. CDR1 SQVTM and CDR2 ANQGSEA come from the germline V gene. This CDR3 has 13 residues.

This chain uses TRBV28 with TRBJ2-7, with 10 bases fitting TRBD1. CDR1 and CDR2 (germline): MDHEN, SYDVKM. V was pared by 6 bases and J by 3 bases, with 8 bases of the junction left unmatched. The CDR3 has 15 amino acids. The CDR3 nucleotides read TGTGCCAGCAGGGGGCGGGACAGGGGCGTCTACGAGCAGTACTTC. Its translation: CASRGRDRGVYEQYF.

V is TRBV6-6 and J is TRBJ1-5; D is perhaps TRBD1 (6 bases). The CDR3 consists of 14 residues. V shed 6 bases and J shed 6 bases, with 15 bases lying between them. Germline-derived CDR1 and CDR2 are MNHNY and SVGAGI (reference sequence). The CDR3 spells CASRSTGRRQPQHF. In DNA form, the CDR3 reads TGTGCCAGCAGGTCAACAGGGAGGCGTCAGCCCCAGCATTTT.

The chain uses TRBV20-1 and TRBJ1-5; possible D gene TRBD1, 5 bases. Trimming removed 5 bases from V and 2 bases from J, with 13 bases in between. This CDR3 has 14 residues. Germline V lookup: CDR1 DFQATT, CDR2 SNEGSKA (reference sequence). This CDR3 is CSARQIPGNQPQHF. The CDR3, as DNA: TGCAGTGCTCGACAGATTCCCGGCAATCAGCCCCAGCATTTT.

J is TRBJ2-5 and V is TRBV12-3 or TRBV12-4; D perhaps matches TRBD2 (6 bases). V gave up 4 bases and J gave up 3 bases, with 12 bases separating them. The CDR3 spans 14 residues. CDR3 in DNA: TGTGCCAGCAGTTCCCCTAGCGAAAAAGAGACCCAGTACTTC. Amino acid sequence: CASSSPSEKETQYF.

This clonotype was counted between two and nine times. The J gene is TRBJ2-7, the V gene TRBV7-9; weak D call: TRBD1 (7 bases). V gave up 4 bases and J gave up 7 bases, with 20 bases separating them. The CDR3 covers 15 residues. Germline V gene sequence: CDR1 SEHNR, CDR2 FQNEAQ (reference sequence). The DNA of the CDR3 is TGTGCCAGCAGCTCGGAGGGGGCGTTTACTCCTGAGCAGTACTTC. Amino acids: CASSSEGAFTPEQYF.

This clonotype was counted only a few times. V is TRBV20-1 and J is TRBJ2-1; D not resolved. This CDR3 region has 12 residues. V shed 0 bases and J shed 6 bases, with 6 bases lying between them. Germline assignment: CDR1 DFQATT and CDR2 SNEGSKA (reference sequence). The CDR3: CSARDVGNEQFF. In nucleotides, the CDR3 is TGCAGTGCTAGAGATGTGGGCAATGAGCAGTTCTTC.

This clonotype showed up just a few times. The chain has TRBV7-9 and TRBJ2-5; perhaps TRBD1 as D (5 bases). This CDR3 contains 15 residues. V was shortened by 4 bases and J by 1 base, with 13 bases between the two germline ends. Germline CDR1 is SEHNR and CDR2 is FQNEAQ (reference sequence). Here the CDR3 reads CASSSLTATQETQYF. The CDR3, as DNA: TGTGCCAGCAGCTCATTGACAGCAACCCAAGAGACCCAGTACTTC.

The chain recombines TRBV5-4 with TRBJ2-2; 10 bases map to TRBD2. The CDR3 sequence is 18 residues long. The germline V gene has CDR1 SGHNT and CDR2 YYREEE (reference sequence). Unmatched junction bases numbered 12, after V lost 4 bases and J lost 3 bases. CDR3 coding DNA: TGTGCCAGCAGCGTTCCTAGCGGGAGTTATATTGACACCGGGGAGCTGTTTTTT. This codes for CASSVPSGSYIDTGELFF.

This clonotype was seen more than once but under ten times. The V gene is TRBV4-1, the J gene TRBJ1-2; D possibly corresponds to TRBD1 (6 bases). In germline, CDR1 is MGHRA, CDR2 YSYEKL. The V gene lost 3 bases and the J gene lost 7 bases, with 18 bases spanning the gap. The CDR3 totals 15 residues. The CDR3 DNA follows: TGCGCCAGCAGCCAGAGGGAGGGGGTTATTACTGGCTACACCTTC. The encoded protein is CASSQREGVITGYTF.

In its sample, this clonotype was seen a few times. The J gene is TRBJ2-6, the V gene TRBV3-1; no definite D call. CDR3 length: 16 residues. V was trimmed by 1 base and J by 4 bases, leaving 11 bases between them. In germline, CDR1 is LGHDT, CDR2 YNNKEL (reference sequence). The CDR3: CASSQGGGFGANVLTF. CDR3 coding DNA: TGTGCCAGCAGCCAAGGTGGTGGATTCGGGGCCAACGTCCTGACTTTC.

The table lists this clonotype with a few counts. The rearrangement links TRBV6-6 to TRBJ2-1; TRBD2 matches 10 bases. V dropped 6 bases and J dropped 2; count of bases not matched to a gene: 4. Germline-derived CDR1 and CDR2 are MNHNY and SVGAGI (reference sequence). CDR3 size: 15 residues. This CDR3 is CASRTSGATYNEQFF. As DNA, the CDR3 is TGTGCCAGCAGAACTAGCGGGGCCACCTACAATGAGCAGTTCTTC.

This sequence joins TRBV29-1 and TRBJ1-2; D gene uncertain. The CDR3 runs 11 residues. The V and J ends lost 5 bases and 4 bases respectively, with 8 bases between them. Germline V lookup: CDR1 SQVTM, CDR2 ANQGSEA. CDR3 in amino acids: CSVRQTYGYTF. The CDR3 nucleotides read TGCAGCGTTCGGCAGACCTATGGCTACACCTTC.